This TCR beta chain was recovered during a study of T cells in localized non-small cell lung cancer. Whole-study results and caveats: The highest T cell clonality was in uninvolved adjacent lung, above tumor. The tumor had only one region sequenced, so heterogeneity remains possible. Researchers found a median approximately 53 of the top 100 tumor clones in adjacent lung.

The data were produced by immunoSEQ multiplex PCR, yet TCRdb's version contains in-frame clones alone and is incomplete. The sample lists 20,000 to 25,000 clones, 85% to 90% seen once, with 0.9% to 1.4% in the top ten. For this clone: The target antigen is unknown.

Material: peripheral blood, obtained before any cancer treatment. This TCR derives from a woman aged 40-69 years with stage I lung adenocarcinoma.

CDR3 DNA sequence: TGCAGCGTCCAGCGGGACTACGAGCAGTACTTC. Protein: CSVQRDYEQYF. The chain recombines TRBV29-1 with TRBJ2-7; 7 bases fit TRBD2. The junction had 2 bases not matched to a gene; V was cut back by 6 bases and J by 3 bases. The germline V gene encodes CDR1 SQVTM and CDR2 ANQGSEA. The CDR3 covers 11 residues.